This TCR beta chain emerged from a study of T cell clonotyping in hematopoietic cell transplantation. V dropped 0 bases and J dropped 3 bases, with 12 bases sitting between them. The length of the CDR3 is 15 residues. Germline V gives CDR1 SGDLS, CDR2 YYNGEE. Study conclusions and caveats: Graft donor and pretransplant recipient Inverse Simpson Index values predicted broader posttransplant TCR diversity. Few recipient clonotypes overlapped donors; over 95% were de novo at given depth. CD4 and CD8 repertoire contributions could not be separated without sorting. After transplant, recipient diversity fell while pathologically expanded clonotypes grew through day 180.

To note about this clone: The target antigen is unknown.

Produced via immunoSEQ multiplex PCR; TCRdb's table is partial and in-frame only. This table holds roughly 40,000 clones, 95% found once. This clonotype was sampled from a young man in good health. Some clones in this sample may be carry-over from other donors' samples. The chain has TRBV9 and TRBJ1-1, with D tentatively TRBD1 (5 bases). Sequenced input: peripheral blood mononuclear cells. CDR3 protein: CASSVAGGGDTEAFF. The DNA of the CDR3 is TGTGCCAGCAGCGTAGCGGGGGGAGGGGACACTGAAGCTTTCTTT.